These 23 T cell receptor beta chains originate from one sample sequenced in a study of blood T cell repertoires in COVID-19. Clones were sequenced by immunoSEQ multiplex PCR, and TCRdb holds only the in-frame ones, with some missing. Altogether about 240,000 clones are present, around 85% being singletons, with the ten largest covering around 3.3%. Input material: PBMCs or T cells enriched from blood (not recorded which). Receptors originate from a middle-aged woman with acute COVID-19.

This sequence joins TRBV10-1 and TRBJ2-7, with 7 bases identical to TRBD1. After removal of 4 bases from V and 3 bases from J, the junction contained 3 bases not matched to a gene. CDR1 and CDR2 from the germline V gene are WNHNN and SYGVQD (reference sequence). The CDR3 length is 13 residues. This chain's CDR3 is CASSGQGSYEQYF. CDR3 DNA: TGCGCCAGCAGTGGACAGGGAAGCTACGAGCAGTACTTC.

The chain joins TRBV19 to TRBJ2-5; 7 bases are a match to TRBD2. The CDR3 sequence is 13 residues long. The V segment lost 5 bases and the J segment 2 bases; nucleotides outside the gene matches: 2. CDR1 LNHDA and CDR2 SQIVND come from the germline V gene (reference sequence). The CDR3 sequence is CASSRGEQETQYF. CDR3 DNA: TGTGCCAGTAGTCGGGGGGAGCAAGAGACCCAGTACTTC.

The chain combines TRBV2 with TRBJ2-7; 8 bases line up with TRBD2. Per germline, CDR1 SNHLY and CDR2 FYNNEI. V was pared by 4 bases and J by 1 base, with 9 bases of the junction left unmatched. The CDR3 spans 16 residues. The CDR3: CASSVMREEGSYEQYF. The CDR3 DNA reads TGTGCCAGCAGTGTTATGCGGGAGGAGGGTTCCTACGAGCAGTACTTC.

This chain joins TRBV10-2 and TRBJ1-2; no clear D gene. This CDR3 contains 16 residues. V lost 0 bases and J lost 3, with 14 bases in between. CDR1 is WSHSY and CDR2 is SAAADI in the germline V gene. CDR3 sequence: CASSESTLMIDYGYTF. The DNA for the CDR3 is TGCGCCAGCAGTGAGTCTACCCTCATGATAGACTATGGCTACACCTTC.

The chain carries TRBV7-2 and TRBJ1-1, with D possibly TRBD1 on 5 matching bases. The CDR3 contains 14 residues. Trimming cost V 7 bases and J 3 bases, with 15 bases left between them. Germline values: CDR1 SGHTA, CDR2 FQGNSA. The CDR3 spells CASTPDWGDTEAFF. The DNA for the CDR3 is TGTGCCAGCACCCCGGACTGGGGGGACACTGAAGCTTTCTTT.

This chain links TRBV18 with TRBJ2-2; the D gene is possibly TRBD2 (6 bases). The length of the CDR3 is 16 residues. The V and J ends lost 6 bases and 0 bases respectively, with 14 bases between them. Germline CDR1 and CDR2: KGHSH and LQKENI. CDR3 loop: CASSPPSVANTGELFF. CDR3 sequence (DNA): TGTGCCAGCTCCCCCCCTAGCGTCGCGAACACCGGGGAGCTGTTTTTT. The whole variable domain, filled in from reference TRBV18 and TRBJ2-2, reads NAGVMQNPRHLVRRRGQEARLRCSPMKGHSHVYWYRQLPEEGLKFMVYLQKENIIDESGMPKERFSAEFPKEGPSILRIQQVVRGDSAAYFCASSPPSVANTGELFFGEGSRLTVL.

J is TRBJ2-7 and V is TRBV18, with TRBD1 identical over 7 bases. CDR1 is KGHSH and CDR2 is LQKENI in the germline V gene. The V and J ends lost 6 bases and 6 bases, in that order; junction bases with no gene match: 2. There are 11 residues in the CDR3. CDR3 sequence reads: CASSSGGEQYF. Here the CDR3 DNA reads TGTGCCAGCTCGTCAGGGGGCGAGCAGTACTTC.

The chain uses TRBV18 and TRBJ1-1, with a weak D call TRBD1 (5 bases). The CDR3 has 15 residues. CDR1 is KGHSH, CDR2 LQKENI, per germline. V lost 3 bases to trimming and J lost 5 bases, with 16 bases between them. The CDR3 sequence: CASSPGGGGGTEAFF. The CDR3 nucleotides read TGTGCCAGCTCACCCGGTGGCGGGGGAGGAACTGAAGCTTTCTTT.

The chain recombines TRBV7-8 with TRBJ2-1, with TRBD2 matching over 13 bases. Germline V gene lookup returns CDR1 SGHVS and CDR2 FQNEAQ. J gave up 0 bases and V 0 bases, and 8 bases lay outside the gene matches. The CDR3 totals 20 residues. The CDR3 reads CASSLAWGTSGDLSYNEQFF. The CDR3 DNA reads TGTGCCAGCAGCTTAGCGTGGGGGACTAGCGGGGATCTCTCCTACAATGAGCAGTTCTTC.

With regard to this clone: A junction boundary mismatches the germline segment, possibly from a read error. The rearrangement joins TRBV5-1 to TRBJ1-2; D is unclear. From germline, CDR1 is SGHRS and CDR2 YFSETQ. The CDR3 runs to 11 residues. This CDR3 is CASSLEGVLAF. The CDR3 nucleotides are TGCGCCAGCAGCTTGGAGGGAGTTCTAGCCTTC.

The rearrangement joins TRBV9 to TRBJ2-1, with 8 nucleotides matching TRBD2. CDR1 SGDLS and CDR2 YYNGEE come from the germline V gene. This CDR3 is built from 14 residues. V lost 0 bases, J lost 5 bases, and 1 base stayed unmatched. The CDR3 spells CASSVALADNEQFF. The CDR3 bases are TGTGCCAGCAGCGTAGCACTAGCGGACAATGAGCAGTTCTTC. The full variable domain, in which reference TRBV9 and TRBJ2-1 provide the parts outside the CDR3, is DSGVTQTPKHLITATGQRVTLRCSPRSGDLSVYWYQQSLDQGLQFLIQYYNGEERAKGNILERFSAQQFPDLHSELNLSSLELGDSALYFCASSVALADNEQFFGPGTRLTVL.

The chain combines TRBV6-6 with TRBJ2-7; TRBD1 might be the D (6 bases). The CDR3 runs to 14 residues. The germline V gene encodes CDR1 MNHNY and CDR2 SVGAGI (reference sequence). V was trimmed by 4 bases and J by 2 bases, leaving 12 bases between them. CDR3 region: CASSFSTGTYEQYF. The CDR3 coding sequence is TGTGCCAGCAGTTTTTCGACAGGAACCTACGAGCAGTACTTC.

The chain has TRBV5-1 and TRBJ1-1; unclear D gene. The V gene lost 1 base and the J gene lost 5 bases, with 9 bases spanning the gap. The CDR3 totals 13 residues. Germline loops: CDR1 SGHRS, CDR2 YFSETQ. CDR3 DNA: TGCGCCAGCAGCTTGAGGGAGCGGACTGAAGCTTTCTTT. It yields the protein CASSLRERTEAFF.

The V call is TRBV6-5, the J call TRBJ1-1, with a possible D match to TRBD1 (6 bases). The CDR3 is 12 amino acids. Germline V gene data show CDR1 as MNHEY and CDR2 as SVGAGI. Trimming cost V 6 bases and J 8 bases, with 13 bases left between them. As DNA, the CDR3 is TGTGCCAGCAGCCCGACAGGAGAGGAAGCTTTCTTT. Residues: CASSPTGEEAFF.

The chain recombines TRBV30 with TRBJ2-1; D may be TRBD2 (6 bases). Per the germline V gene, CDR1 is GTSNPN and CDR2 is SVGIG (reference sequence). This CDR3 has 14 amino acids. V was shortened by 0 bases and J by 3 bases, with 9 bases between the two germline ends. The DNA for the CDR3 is TGTGCCTGGAGTGTCGGCGGGGACTACAATGAGCAGTTCTTC. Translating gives CAWSVGGDYNEQFF.

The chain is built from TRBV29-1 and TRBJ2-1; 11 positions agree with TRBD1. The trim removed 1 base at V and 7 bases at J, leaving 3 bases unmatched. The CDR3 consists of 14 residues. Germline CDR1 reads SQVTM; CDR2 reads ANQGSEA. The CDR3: CSVEAGTGGNEQFF. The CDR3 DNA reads TGCAGCGTTGAAGCCGGGACAGGGGGTAATGAGCAGTTCTTC.

The CDR3 DNA follows: TGCAGCGCCCAGGGGGTGGAAGGGGAGACCCAGTACTTC. Translated: CSAQGVEGETQYF. V is TRBV29-1 and J is TRBJ2-5; TRBD1 agrees at 7 bases. From germline, CDR1 is SQVTM and CDR2 ANQGSEA. The CDR3 extends over 13 amino acids. The J segment lost 5 bases and the V segment lost 7 bases, leaving 10 bases of the junction unmatched.

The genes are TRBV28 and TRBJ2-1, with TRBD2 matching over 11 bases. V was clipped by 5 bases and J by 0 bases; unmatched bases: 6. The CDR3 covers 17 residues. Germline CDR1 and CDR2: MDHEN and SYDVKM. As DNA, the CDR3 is TGTGCCAGCAGTAGCCCTGGACTAGCGGGCTCCTACAATGAGCAGTTCTTC. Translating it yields CASSSPGLAGSYNEQFF.

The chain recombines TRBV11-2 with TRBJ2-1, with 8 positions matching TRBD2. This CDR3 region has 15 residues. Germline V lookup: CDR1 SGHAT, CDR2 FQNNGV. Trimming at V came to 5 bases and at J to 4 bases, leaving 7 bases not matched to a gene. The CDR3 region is CASSTSTSGYNEQFF. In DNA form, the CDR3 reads TGTGCCAGCAGCACATCAACTAGCGGATACAATGAGCAGTTCTTC.

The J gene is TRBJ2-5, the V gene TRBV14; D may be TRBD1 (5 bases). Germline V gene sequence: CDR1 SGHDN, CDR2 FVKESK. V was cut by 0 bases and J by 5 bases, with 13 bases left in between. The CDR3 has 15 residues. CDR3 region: CASSQDRNRGETQYF. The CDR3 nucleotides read TGTGCCAGCAGCCAAGATAGGAATAGGGGTGAGACCCAGTACTTC.

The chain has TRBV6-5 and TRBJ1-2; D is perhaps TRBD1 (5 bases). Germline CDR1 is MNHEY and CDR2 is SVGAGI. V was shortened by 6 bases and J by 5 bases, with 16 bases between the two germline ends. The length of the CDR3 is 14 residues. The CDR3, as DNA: TGTGCCAGCAGCCTGGCAGGGAACCCTTATGGCTACACCTTC. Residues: CASSLAGNPYGYTF.

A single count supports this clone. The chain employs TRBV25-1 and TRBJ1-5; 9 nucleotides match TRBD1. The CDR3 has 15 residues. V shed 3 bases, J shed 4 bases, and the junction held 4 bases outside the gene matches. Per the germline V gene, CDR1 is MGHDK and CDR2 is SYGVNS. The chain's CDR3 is CASSDPGTGNQPQHF. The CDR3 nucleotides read TGTGCCAGCAGTGATCCCGGGACAGGGAATCAGCCCCAGCATTTT.

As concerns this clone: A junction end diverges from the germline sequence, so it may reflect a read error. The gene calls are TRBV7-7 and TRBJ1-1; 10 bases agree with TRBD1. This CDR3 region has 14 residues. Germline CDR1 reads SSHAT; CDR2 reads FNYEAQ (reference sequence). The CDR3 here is CASSLGTGASEAFF. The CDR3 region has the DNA TGTGCTAGCAGCTTAGGGACAGGGGCCAGTGAAGCTTTCTTT.